The entry that follows covers one TCR beta chain sequence. Naive CD8 cells were CD45RO-negative, positively selected for CCR7, excluding terminally differentiated effector memory CD45RA+ cells. These data belong to a study of shared clonotypes between healthy human individuals. About the study: Used for every donor were three CD4 naive, three CD4 memory, two CD8 naive and one CD8 memory plate.

Replicate sorted-subset PCRs were loaded with 150 to 250 ng DNA, roughly 33,000 T cell genomes. Produced via immunoSEQ multiplex PCR; TCRdb's table is partial and in-frame only. Here the sample spans about 610,000 clones, roughly 96% being singletons. Per the germline V gene, CDR1 is SEHNR and CDR2 is FQNEAQ (reference sequence). Trimming shortened V by 5 bases and J by 4 bases, and 11 bases separated the two germline ends. The CDR3 is 13 residues long. The sequenced material came from naive CD8+ T cells sorted from blood. The chain is built from TRBV7-9 and TRBJ1-1, with D maybe TRBD1 (5 bases). The TCR was taken from a woman in her twenties or thirties in good health. The chain's CDR3 is CASSMTASTEAFF. DNA of the CDR3: TGTGCCAGCAGCATGACAGCAAGCACTGAAGCTTTCTTT.